This record covers a single T cell receptor beta chain. Its cognate antigen has yet to be identified. Per-base qualities were not stored, and no clone one base away is much larger. The sample is drawn from a study of blood T cell repertoires in COVID-19 (dated by TCRdb to the early 2020s). Concerning the study at large: The collaborator samples originated in the United States, Italy and Spain and spanned the acute and convalescent phases of COVID-19. The samples were drawn from the first 160 participants of the ongoing ImmuneRACE study and from 1,254 subjects provided by 6 global collaborators. The sample metadata nearly always contained a de-identified subject ID, COVID-19 status, age in years and sex. Where available, HLA class I and class II types were obtained from metadata supplied by the sample provider rather than from assay-based typing. The repertoires were released in a freely available public database meant as a resource for research on the immune response to SARS-CoV-2. Subjects who had been exposed to COVID-19, were actively infected with it, or had recovered from it provided the deeply sampled blood TCRbeta repertoires that made up the dataset. The material from the prospective study consisted of cDNA or gDNA derived from T cells, B-cell-depleted T cells, or PBMCs.

The research as a whole found: The amount of clinical and demographic metadata varied by source and participant and was provided uncurated.

Participants in the prospective study were aged 18 to 89 years, lived in approximately 26 United States geographic areas, and enrolled through a virtual design. Cohort assignment in the prospective study relied on participant-reported clinical history from a screening survey and a study questionnaire. Recovered participants in ImmuneRACE Cohort 3 were defined as having two consecutive negative NP/OP PCR tests, clearance from a healthcare professional, or resolution of symptoms. Each participant in the prospective study had whole blood, serum and a nasopharyngeal or oropharyngeal swab collected by mobile phlebotomists. Additional blood draws and questionnaires over an approximately 2-month period could optionally be provided by prospective study participants. Prospective study blood samples were shipped either frozen or at room temperature before DNA extraction. The immunoSEQ Assay, a bias-controlled multiplex PCR, was used to amplify TCRbeta CDR3 regions from genomic DNA. Per the source publication's procedure: The number of nucleated cells in each sample was estimated by amplification of reference gene primers within the assay. To quantify the absolute abundance of each unique TCRbeta CDR3 rearrangement, sequence reads were collapsed and filtered. For each sample, productive Simpson clonality was calculated as the square root of Simpson's diversity index over productive rearrangements. Here the immuneACCESS table is served through TCRdb, limited to in-frame sequences with V and J called. Missing clones are a known gap in these copies; in checked studies unresolved V genes cover under half, and the rest lacks a known reason. V and J calls plus clone size are reproduced from that table; the DNA served to infer D and trimming. This sample is represented by 200,000 to 250,000 clones; roughly 84% of them were singletons. The ten most abundant clones make up 6.8% of the sample.

Sequences SGHTA (CDR1) and FQGNSA (CDR2) are obtained from the germline V gene. V is reduced by 1 base and J by 4 bases, leaving a spacing of 7 bases between them. From cysteine to phenylalanine, the CDR3 is 13 amino acids long. Just the 39-base CDR3 DNA is kept, in frame starting at base 1. Input material: PBMCs or T cells enriched from blood (not recorded which). The receptor comes from a woman aged 40 to 50 who had recovered from COVID-19. The rearrangement combines TRBV7-2 with TRBJ1-2; no D segment can be confidently identified. In nucleotides, the sequence is TGTGCCAGCAGCTTAGAGGGAGGCTATGGCTACACCTTC. Its protein reads: CASSLEGGYGYTF.